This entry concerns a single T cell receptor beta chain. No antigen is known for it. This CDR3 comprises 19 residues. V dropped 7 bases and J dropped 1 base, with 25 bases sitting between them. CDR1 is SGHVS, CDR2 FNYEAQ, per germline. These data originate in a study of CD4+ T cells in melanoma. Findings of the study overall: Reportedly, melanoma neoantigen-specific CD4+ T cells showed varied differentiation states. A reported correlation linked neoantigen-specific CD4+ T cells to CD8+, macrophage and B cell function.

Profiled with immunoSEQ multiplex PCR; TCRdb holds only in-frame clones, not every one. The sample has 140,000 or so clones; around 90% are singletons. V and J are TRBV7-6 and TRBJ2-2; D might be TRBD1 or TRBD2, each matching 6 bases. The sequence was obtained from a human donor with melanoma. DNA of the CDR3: TGTGCCAGCACCCGAAGGGGGACCGGAGGGCAAGGGAACACCGGGGAGCTGTTTTTT. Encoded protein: CASTRRGTGGQGNTGELFF.